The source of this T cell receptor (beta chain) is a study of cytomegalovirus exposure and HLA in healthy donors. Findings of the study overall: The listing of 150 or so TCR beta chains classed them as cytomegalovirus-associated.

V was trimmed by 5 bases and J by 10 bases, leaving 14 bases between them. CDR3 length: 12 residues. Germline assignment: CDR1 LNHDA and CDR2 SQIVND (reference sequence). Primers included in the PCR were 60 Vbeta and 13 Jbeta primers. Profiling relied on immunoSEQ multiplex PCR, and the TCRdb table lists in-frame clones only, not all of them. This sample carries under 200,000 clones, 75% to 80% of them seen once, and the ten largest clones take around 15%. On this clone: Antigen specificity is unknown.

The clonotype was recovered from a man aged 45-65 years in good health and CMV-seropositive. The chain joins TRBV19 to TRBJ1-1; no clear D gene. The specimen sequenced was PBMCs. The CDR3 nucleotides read TGTGCCAGTAGTCCCCTGGACTCGGGAGCTTTCTTT. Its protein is CASSPLDSGAFF.